This TCR beta chain was retrieved from a study of Graves' ophthalmopathy and Graves' hyperthyroidism. Researchers took RNA transcripts and amplified TCR beta CDR3 regions from them. HTBI-primed first-round RT-PCR preceded second-round multiplex PCR. TCRdb independently ran MiXCR on the multiplex PCR reads; one entry per CDR3 protein. The sample includes more than 1,000,000 distinct CDR3 sequences, approximately 35% of them seen just once. Hyperthyroidism cases were recent diagnoses of under 2 months' duration in people aged 18 to 65. Exclusion covered patients with other autoimmune diseases or uncontrolled infections (as well as pregnancy or lactation). Per the germline V gene, CDR1 is WNHNN and CDR2 is SYGVQD (reference sequence). The V and J ends lost 4 bases and 8 bases respectively, with 14 bases between them. This CDR3 is 13 amino acids long. General study results and limits: The majority of expanded thyroid clonotypes above 0.001 frequency also occurred in blood.

Worth noting for this clonotype: Antigen: not known.

Sequencing was done on a sample of peripheral blood or thyroid tissue (not recorded which). The sequence came from an adult man with Graves' hyperthyroidism. V and J are TRBV10-1 and TRBJ1-2; D uncertain. The CDR3 nucleotides are TGCGCCAGCAGTGCCTCGGTTGGGAGAGGCTACACCTTC. Translating gives CASSASVGRGYTF.